The following is a T cell receptor beta chain sequence with its context. Its antigen is not known. Sequencing used immunoSEQ multiplex PCR; TCRdb keeps in-frame clones, though not all of them. The sample consists of 450,000 to 550,000 clones, 80% to 90% of them appearing once. The data were taken from a study of Ad26.COV2.S vaccination and SARS-CoV-2 variants. Study overall: Participants got Ad26.COV2.S intramuscularly, once or twice 56 days apart.

Study conclusions and caveats: Vaccinees displayed broader spike-specific TCR repertoires than placebo recipients. Total T cell responses, in the TCR breadth and depth analyses, may have been underestimated.

Germline V gene sequence: CDR1 SGHRS, CDR2 YFSETQ. The CDR3 length is 15 residues. V dropped 3 bases and J dropped 1 base, with 10 bases sitting between them. The treatment: around 19 received Ad26.COV2.S at low or high dose, single or two shots; about 5 received placebo; per-sample allocation not given. Collection of samples fell on day 63 after the first vaccine or placebo injection. The individual, an adult aged 18-55 years, was a donor in Boston. The chain couples TRBV5-1 to TRBJ2-2; D possibly corresponds to TRBD1 (6 bases). The sample was peripheral blood, taken in a trial of Ad26.COV2.S vaccine versus placebo. This sequence originates from a person between 18 and 60 years old who received the Ad26.COV2.S COVID-19 vaccine or a placebo. CDR3 sequence (DNA): TGCGCCAGCAGCTCACAGGGCGAGAACACCGGGGAGCTGTTTTTT. This gives the protein CASSSQGENTGELFF.